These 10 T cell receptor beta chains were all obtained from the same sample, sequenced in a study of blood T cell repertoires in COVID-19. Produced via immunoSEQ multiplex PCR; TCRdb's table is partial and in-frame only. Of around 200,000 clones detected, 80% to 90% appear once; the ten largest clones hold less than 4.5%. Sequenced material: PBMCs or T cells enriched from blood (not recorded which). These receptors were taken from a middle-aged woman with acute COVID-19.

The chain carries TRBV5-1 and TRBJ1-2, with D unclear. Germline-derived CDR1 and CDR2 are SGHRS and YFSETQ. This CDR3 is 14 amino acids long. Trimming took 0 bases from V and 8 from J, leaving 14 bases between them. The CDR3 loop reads CASSLERGERGYTF. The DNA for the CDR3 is TGCGCCAGCAGCTTGGAGCGGGGAGAGAGGGGCTACACCTTC. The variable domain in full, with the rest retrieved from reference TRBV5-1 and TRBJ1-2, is KAGVTQTPRYLIKTRGQQVTLSCSPISGHRSVSWYQQTPGQGLQFLFEYFSETQRNKGNFPGRFSGRQFSNSRSEMNVSTLELGDSALYLCASSLERGERGYTFGSGTRLTVV.

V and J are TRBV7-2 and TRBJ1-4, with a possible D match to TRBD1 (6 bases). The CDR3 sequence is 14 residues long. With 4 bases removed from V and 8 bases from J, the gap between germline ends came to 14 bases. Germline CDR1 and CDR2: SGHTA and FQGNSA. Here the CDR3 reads CASSSTRGGEKLFF. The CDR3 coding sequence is TGTGCCAGCAGCTCTACCCGAGGGGGAGAAAAACTGTTTTTT.

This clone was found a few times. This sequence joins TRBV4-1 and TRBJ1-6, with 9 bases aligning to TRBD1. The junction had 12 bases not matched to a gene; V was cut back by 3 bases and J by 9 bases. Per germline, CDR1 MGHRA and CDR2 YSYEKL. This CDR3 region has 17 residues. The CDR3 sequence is CASSQVPPGQGFSPLHF. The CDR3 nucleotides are TGCGCCAGCAGCCAGGTGCCCCCGGGACAGGGATTTTCACCCCTCCACTTT.

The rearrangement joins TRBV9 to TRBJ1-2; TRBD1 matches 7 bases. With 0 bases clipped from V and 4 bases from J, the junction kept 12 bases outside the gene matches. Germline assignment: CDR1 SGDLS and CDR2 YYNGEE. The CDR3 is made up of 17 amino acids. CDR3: CASSVEGARRTRYGYTF. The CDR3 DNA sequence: TGTGCCAGCAGCGTAGAGGGGGCCCGGAGAACTCGCTATGGCTACACCTTC.

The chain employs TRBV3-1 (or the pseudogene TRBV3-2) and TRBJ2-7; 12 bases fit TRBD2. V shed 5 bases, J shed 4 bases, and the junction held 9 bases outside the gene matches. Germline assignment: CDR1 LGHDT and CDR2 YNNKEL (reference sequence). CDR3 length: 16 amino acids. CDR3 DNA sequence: TGTGCCAGCAGCACGACCGGGACTAGCGGGTTGTACGAGCAGTACTTC. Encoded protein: CASSTTGTSGLYEQYF.

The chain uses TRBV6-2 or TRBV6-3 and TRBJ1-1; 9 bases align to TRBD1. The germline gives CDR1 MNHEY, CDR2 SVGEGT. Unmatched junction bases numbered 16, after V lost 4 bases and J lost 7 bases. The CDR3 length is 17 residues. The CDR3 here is CASSSVPGGQGGLEAFF. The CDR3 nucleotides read TGTGCCAGCAGTTCTGTCCCGGGGGGACAGGGCGGGCTTGAAGCTTTCTTT.

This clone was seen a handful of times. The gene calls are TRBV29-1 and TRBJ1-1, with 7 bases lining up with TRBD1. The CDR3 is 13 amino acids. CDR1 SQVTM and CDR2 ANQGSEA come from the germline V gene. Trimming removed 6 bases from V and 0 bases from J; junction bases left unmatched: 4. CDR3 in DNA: TGCAGCGTAAGGGGGCGGATGAACACTGAAGCTTTCTTT. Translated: CSVRGRMNTEAFF.

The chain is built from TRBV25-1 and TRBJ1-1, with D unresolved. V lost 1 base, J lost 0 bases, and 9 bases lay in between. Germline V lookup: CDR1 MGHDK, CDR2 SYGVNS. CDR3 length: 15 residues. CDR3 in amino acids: CASSESRGLNTEAFF. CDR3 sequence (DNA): TGTGCCAGCAGTGAATCGAGAGGGCTGAACACTGAAGCTTTCTTT.

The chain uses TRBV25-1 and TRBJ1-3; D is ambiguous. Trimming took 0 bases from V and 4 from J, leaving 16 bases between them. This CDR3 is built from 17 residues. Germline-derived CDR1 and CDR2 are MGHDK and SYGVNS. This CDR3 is CASSEYGPHGRGNTIYF. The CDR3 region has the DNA TGTGCCAGCAGTGAATATGGGCCCCACGGAAGAGGAAACACCATATATTTT.

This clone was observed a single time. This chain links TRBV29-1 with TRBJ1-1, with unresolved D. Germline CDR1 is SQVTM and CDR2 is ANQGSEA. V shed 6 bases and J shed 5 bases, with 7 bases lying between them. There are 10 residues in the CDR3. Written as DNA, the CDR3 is TGCAGCGTAGCCGTTACTGAAGCTTTCTTT. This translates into CSVAVTEAFF.